The next 29 T cell receptor beta chains were all read from a single sample in a study of Tregs in tolerant kidney transplant recipients. Using immunoSEQ multiplex PCR, the repertoire was profiled, and TCRdb retains in-frame clones only, with some absent. The sample consists of approximately 99,000 clones, around 90% of them appearing once. The sequences come from CD4+ T cells from blood, collected before the transplant. Every receptor here comes from a human donor who received a combined kidney and bone marrow transplant.

This clone was counted once. This rearrangement joins TRBV5-4 to TRBJ2-3, with 9 positions matching TRBD2. There are 16 residues in the CDR3. Looked up from germline, CDR1 is SGHNT and CDR2 is YYREEE (reference sequence). V dropped 0 bases and J dropped 2; count of bases not matched to a gene: 4. The CDR3 protein is CASSLVGGRATDTQYF. Written as DNA, the CDR3 is TGTGCCAGCAGCTTGGTGGGCGGGAGGGCCACAGATACGCAGTATTTT.

The rearrangement joins TRBV6-1 to TRBJ2-7; TRBD2 might be the D (5 bases). The CDR3 consists of 14 residues. Germline CDR1 is MNHNS and CDR2 is SASEGT. V shed 11 bases and J shed 1 base, with 18 bases lying between them. This chain's CDR3 is CAAQPWRPSYEQYF. CDR3 in DNA: TGTGCCGCCCAACCTTGGAGGCCTTCCTACGAGCAGTACTTC.

This sequence joins TRBV4-1 and TRBJ1-1; 10 nucleotides agree with TRBD1. This CDR3 is 16 amino acids long. Trimming cost V 4 bases and J 1 base; bases outside gene matches: 6. Per germline, CDR1 MGHRA and CDR2 YSYEKL. CDR3 region: CASSLEWDRGNTEAFF. CDR3 sequence (DNA): TGCGCCAGCAGCCTGGAATGGGACAGGGGGAACACTGAAGCTTTCTTT.

The chain has TRBV28 and TRBJ2-3; TRBD1 is a possible D gene (5 bases). Germline-derived CDR1 and CDR2 are MDHEN and SYDVKM. V gave up 2 bases and J gave up 2 bases, with 17 bases separating them. CDR3 length equals 17 residues. The CDR3 coding sequence is TGTGCCAGCAGTTTAAATCCAGCCAGGGCCACCACAGATACGCAGTATTTT. Its protein is CASSLNPARATTDTQYF.

This clone was found once. This chain connects TRBV7-2 to TRBJ1-2, with a tentative D call TRBD1 (5 bases). Trimming took off 0 bases at V and 7 bases at J, with 9 bases between the two ends. Germline CDR1 reads SGHTA; CDR2 reads FQGNSA. The CDR3 has 13 amino acids. The CDR3: CASSLAGRGGYTF. The CDR3, as DNA: TGTGCCAGCAGCTTAGCGGGGAGGGGTGGCTACACCTTC.

This clone is a singleton in its sample. The chain joins TRBV5-1 to TRBJ2-1; no clear D gene. The V end lost 1 base, the J end lost 8 bases, and 10 bases lay between the germline ends. There are 13 residues in the CDR3. Germline V gene data show CDR1 as SGHRS and CDR2 as YFSETQ. The CDR3 reads CASSLMGLDEQFF. As DNA, the CDR3 is TGCGCCAGCAGCTTGATGGGCCTCGATGAGCAGTTCTTC.

The chain employs TRBV5-6 and TRBJ2-1, with 7 bases identical to TRBD1. This CDR3 is 16 amino acids long. Per the germline V gene, CDR1 is SGHDT and CDR2 is YYEEEE. The J segment lost 4 bases and the V segment lost 1 base, leaving 8 bases of the junction unmatched. CDR3 coding DNA: TGTGCCAGCAGCTTGTTAAGTGCCAGGGGGTACAATGAGCAGTTCTTC. This codes for CASSLLSARGYNEQFF.

The genes are TRBV5-4 and TRBJ1-1; a weak D match, TRBD1 (6 bases). This CDR3 is built from 15 residues. CDR1 SGHNT and CDR2 YYREEE come from the germline V gene (reference sequence). The V end was cut by 0 bases, the J end by 0 bases, with 9 bases between. In DNA form, the CDR3 reads TGTGCCAGCAGCTTGGTCGGACAGATGAACACTGAAGCTTTCTTT. As protein: CASSLVGQMNTEAFF.

The chain has TRBV18 and TRBJ2-1, with D uncertain. Trimming removed 3 bases at V and 3 bases at J, with 12 bases between. Germline CDR1 and CDR2: KGHSH and LQKENI. CDR3 length: 15 amino acids. The CDR3 here is CASSPSGRHYNEQFF. CDR3 DNA: TGTGCCAGCTCACCGTCCGGCAGGCACTACAATGAGCAGTTCTTC.

The V call is TRBV7-2, the J call TRBJ2-1; possibly TRBD2 for D (5 bases). This CDR3 is 11 amino acids long. V was shortened by 10 bases and J by 10 bases, with 14 bases between the two germline ends. Per germline, CDR1 SGHTA and CDR2 FQGNSA. In DNA form, the CDR3 reads TGTGCCACGAGTCGAGGGTACGAGCAGTTCTTC. Amino acids: CATSRGYEQFF.

The rearrangement uses TRBV27 and TRBJ2-7, with TRBD2 identical over 10 bases. Germline values: CDR1 MNHEY, CDR2 SMNVEV (reference sequence). This CDR3 is 16 amino acids long. J lost 2 bases, V lost 1 base, and 5 bases had no gene match. The DNA of the CDR3 is TGTGCCAGCAGTTTATTCTTAGCGGGAGGACCCTACGAGCAGTACTTC. Amino acid sequence: CASSLFLAGGPYEQYF.

This chain connects TRBV18 to TRBJ2-6; D perhaps matches TRBD1 (6 bases). Trimming took off 4 bases at V and 0 bases at J, with 13 bases between the two ends. CDR3 length equals 17 residues. Germline loops: CDR1 KGHSH, CDR2 LQKENI. The CDR3 region has the DNA TGTGCCAGCTCACAGCTGACAGGCCCCTCTGGGGCCAACGTCCTGACTTTC. Encoded protein: CASSQLTGPSGANVLTF.

V gene TRBV7-9 combines with J gene TRBJ2-1, with D tentatively TRBD1 (5 bases). The CDR3 runs 13 residues. V dropped 2 bases and J dropped 9 bases, with 11 bases sitting between them. CDR1 is SEHNR and CDR2 is FQNEAQ in the germline V gene (reference sequence). The DNA of the CDR3 is TGTGCCAGCAGCTTAAGCCTGGGGCGTGAGCAGTTCTTC. This translates into CASSLSLGREQFF.

This sequence joins TRBV5-8 and TRBJ2-5, with D possibly TRBD2 on 6 matching bases. Trimming removed 0 bases from V and 4 bases from J, with 16 bases in between. CDR3 size: 16 residues. Germline lookup yields CDR1 SGHTS and CDR2 YDEGEE. As DNA, the CDR3 is TGTGCCAGCAGCTTGGGGGGGACTGCTGGAGGAGAGACCCAGTACTTC. Protein product: CASSLGGTAGGETQYF.

The V call is TRBV6-5, the J call TRBJ1-3; 7 nucleotides agree with TRBD1. The CDR3 runs to 15 residues. In germline, CDR1 is MNHEY, CDR2 SVGAGI. Losses at the gene ends were 6 bases for V and 5 bases for J; bases not matched to a gene: 10. This CDR3 reads CASRPPGQLRNTIYF. The DNA of the CDR3 is TGTGCCAGCAGACCTCCGGGACAGCTCAGAAACACCATATATTTT.

A few counts support this clone. V and J are TRBV18 and TRBJ2-2, with 10 bases lining up with TRBD2. Germline-derived CDR1 and CDR2 are KGHSH and LQKENI. J was trimmed by 5 bases and V by 4 bases; bases with no gene match: 16. The length of the CDR3 is 19 residues. This CDR3 reads CASSRSSGSPASGTGELFF. Here the CDR3 DNA reads TGTGCCAGCTCACGGTCTAGCGGGAGTCCCGCCTCGGGAACCGGGGAGCTGTTTTTT.

This chain joins TRBV6-5 and TRBJ2-2; 7 bases map to TRBD1. Germline V gives CDR1 MNHEY, CDR2 SVGAGI. The CDR3 extends over 14 amino acids. The junction had 2 bases not matched to a gene; V was cut back by 6 bases and J by 1 base. The CDR3, as DNA: TGTGCCAGCAGGAGGACAGGGAACACCGGGGAGCTGTTTTTT. As protein: CASRRTGNTGELFF.

This chain links TRBV19 with TRBJ1-2; 11 nucleotides align to TRBD1. The CDR3 is 15 amino acids. The germline CDR1 and CDR2 sequences are LNHDA and SQIVND (reference sequence). With V trimmed by 4 bases and J by 4 bases, 5 bases remained unmatched. The CDR3 bases are TGTGCCAGTAGTACCCCGGGACAGGGGGTCTATGGCTACACCTTC. Translation gives CASSTPGQGVYGYTF. Full variable domain (missing parts from reference TRBV19 and TRBJ1-2): DGGITQSPKYLFRKEGQNVTLSCEQNLNHDAMYWYRQDPGQGLRLIYYSQIVNDFQKGDIAEGYSVSREKKESFPLTVTSAQKNPTAFYLCASSTPGQGVYGYTFGSGTRLTVV.

The V gene is TRBV7-2, the J gene TRBJ1-2, with D hard to call. Germline lookup yields CDR1 SGHTA and CDR2 FQGNSA. V was pared by 1 base and J by 1 base, with 7 bases between. This CDR3 is built from 14 residues. The chain's CDR3 is CASSLDTDNYGYTF. The CDR3 region has the DNA TGTGCCAGCAGCTTAGATACAGATAACTATGGCTACACCTTC.

The chain employs TRBV5-1 and TRBJ2-7, with a weak D call TRBD2 (7 bases). This CDR3 comprises 13 residues. V was pared by 7 bases and J by 3 bases, with 14 bases between. CDR1 and CDR2 (germline): SGHRS, YFSETQ. DNA of the CDR3: TGCGCCAGCCCCAGGGGAGGGGGCTACGAGCAGTACTTC. This gives the protein CASPRGGGYEQYF. The whole variable domain, filled in from reference TRBV5-1 and TRBJ2-7, reads KAGVTQTPRYLIKTRGQQVTLSCSPISGHRSVSWYQQTPGQGLQFLFEYFSETQRNKGNFPGRFSGRQFSNSRSEMNVSTLELGDSALYLCASPRGGGYEQYFGPGTRLTVT.

This clone was seen just once. This chain joins TRBV2 and TRBJ2-3; TRBD2 aligns across 7 bases. Trimming at V came to 6 bases and at J to 1 base, leaving 4 bases not matched to a gene. This CDR3 is 14 amino acids long. Germline V CDR1 and CDR2: SNHLY, FYNNEI. CDR3 residues: CASRRLAGTDTQYF. In DNA, the CDR3 is TGTGCCAGCAGGCGCCTAGCGGGCACAGATACGCAGTATTTT.

The V call is TRBV7-2, the J call TRBJ2-3, with 7 bases that match TRBD2. V gave up 2 bases and J gave up 2 bases; unmatched junction bases: 7. Germline V lookup: CDR1 SGHTA, CDR2 FQGNSA. This CDR3 spans 16 amino acids. CDR3 nucleotide sequence: TGTGCCAGCAGCTTAATCGGAGCGGGGTCCACAGATACGCAGTATTTT. It yields the protein CASSLIGAGSTDTQYF.

The rearrangement links TRBV19 to TRBJ1-2; D is unresolved. CDR3 length: 14 amino acids. Looked up from germline, CDR1 is LNHDA and CDR2 is SQIVND (reference sequence). The V end was cut by 3 bases, the J end by 8 bases, with 16 bases between. The CDR3 loop is CASSMEWITGGYTF. The CDR3 bases are TGTGCCAGTAGTATGGAGTGGATTACTGGAGGCTACACCTTC. Complete variable domain (other parts from reference TRBV19 and TRBJ1-2): DGGITQSPKYLFRKEGQNVTLSCEQNLNHDAMYWYRQDPGQGLRLIYYSQIVNDFQKGDIAEGYSVSREKKESFPLTVTSAQKNPTAFYLCASSMEWITGGYTFGSGTRLTVV.

Worth noting for this clone: Other DNA sequences in this specimen translate into the identical CDR3. The chain has TRBV2 and TRBJ1-1; D ambiguous. CDR1 and CDR2 from the germline V gene are SNHLY and FYNNEI. This CDR3 region has 12 residues. Trimming shortened V by 4 bases and J by 6 bases, and 9 bases separated the two germline ends. The CDR3 reads CASSGLTPEAFF. For the CDR3, the DNA is TGTGCCAGCAGTGGGTTAACACCTGAAGCTTTCTTT.

The chain joins TRBV5-1 to TRBJ2-1, with 9 bases aligning to TRBD2. V dropped 3 bases and J dropped 4; count of bases not matched to a gene: 8. The CDR3 has 16 amino acids. The germline V gene has CDR1 SGHRS and CDR2 YFSETQ. This CDR3 is CASSSLAGTAYNEQFF. CDR3 coding DNA: TGCGCCAGCAGCTCGCTAGCGGGGACGGCATACAATGAGCAGTTCTTC.

The chain carries TRBV4-2 and TRBJ2-1, with 8 bases aligning to TRBD2. The germline CDR1 and CDR2 sequences are LGHNA and YNFKEQ. Losses at the gene ends were 0 bases for V and 9 bases for J; bases not matched to a gene: 16. The CDR3 runs 18 residues. As DNA, the CDR3 is TGTGCCAGCAGCCAAGAGGTGCCGGGGGGGCTTCGTTGGTCTGAGCAGTTCTTC. As protein: CASSQEVPGGLRWSEQFF.

This clone has just one count. The chain couples TRBV11-2 to TRBJ2-5, with D hard to call. Germline CDR1 reads SGHAT; CDR2 reads FQNNGV. The V and J ends lost 2 bases and 2 bases respectively, with 9 bases between them. This CDR3 comprises 14 residues. The DNA for the CDR3 is TGTGCCAGCAGCTTATTTTCCGGGCAAGAGACCCAGTACTTC. Protein: CASSLFSGQETQYF. The full variable domain, in which reference TRBV11-2 and TRBJ2-5 provide the parts outside the CDR3, is EAGVAQSPRYKIIEKRQSVAFWCNPISGHATLYWYQQILGQGPKLLIQFQNNGVVDDSQLPKDRFSAERLKGVDSTLKIQPAKLEDSAVYLCASSLFSGQETQYFGPGTRLLVL.

This chain connects TRBV6-1 to TRBJ1-5; tentative D call: TRBD1 (5 bases). Trimming left V 10 bases short and J 0 bases short, with 16 bases between. This CDR3 contains 15 residues. Germline-derived CDR1 and CDR2 are MNHNS and SASEGT. CDR3 amino acids: CATRDPYYSNQPQHF. The CDR3 DNA is TGTGCCACGCGGGACCCATATTATAGCAATCAGCCCCAGCATTTT.

V gene TRBV28 combines with J gene TRBJ2-7, with D maybe TRBD1 (5 bases). Germline V CDR1 and CDR2: MDHEN, SYDVKM. The length of the CDR3 is 15 residues. The V and J ends lost 5 bases and 7 bases respectively, with 21 bases between them. The CDR3 DNA reads as TGTGCCAGCAGTGGAGAGACAGAGCCGGCAGGGGAGCAGTACTTC. Translating it yields CASSGETEPAGEQYF.